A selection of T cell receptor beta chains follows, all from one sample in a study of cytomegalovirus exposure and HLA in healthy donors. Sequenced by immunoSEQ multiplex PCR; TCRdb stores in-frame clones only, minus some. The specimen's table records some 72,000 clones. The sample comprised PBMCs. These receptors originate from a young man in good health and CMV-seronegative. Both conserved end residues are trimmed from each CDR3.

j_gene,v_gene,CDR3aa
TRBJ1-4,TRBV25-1,ASSEGYRGLNEKLF
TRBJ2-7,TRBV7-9,ASSLGQSGGYEQY
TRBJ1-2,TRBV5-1,ASSLGQGGGYT
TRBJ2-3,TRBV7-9,ASSGGQGSSDTQY
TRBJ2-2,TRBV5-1,ASSLAQGSTGELF
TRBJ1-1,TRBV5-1,ASSRGQANTEAF
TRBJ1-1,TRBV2,ASSEGRGIEAF
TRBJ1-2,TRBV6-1,ASSEWQNYGYT
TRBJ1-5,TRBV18,ASSPQGAGGNQPQH
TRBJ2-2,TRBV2,ASSARLVLTGELF